This T cell receptor beta chain was identified during a study of glioma-infiltrating T cells after dendritic cell vaccination (dated by TCRdb to 2016 to 2017). With respect to the entire study: A cohort of roughly 15 glioblastoma patients from Phase I and II dendritic cell vaccination trials was included, of whom 9 were newly diagnosed and 6 had recurrent disease. The vaccine consisted of monocyte-derived dendritic cells cultured approximately seven days with IL-4 and GM-CSF, then pulsed overnight with autologous tumor lysate. TCR sequencing metrics, including TIL content and tumor-blood repertoire overlap, were correlated with survival after dendritic cell vaccination. Between the early 2000s and the early 2010s, the patients were given dendritic cell vaccination pulsed with autologous tumor lysate. Tumor-infiltrating lymphocyte content was quantified and tumor and blood repertoires were compared in dendritic cell-vaccinated glioblastoma patients by deep sequencing of TCR beta CDR3 regions. Patients received three intradermal dendritic cell vaccine injections at biweekly intervals in the arm below the axilla. Results and caveats for the whole study, not just this receptor: Longer time to progression and overall survival after dendritic cell vaccination were predicted by higher estimated pretreatment TIL content. The cohort was small and heterogeneous, with few patients having full blood and tumor sets and even fewer initial-recurrent tumor pairs. No direct relationship between TCR clonality and survival was found, suggesting a diverse polyclonal response may matter. The TCR overlap response model with three groups was called speculative and said to need prospective validation.

Patients were selected on the basis of adequate residual fresh-frozen tumor tissue and more than two years of available survival data. Although molecular status otherwise differed among the glioblastoma patients, no patient had an isocitrate dehydrogenase mutation. PBMC were collected before vaccination, two weeks after the third vaccination, and at tumor progression if progression occurred. Genomic DNA was extracted with the Qiagen DNeasy Blood extraction Kit. Comment on this clone: This clone's antigen is unknown. No base qualities exist here, and no much larger clone lies one base off it.

TCRB CDR3 regions were amplified from about 2 ug genomic DNA, or all available DNA if less, using the immunoSEQ assay. Multiplex PCR used 60 forward primers for TCR V beta segments and 13 reverse primers for J beta segments. To estimate reads per starting template, synthetic control templates were spiked into each sample at limiting dilution. Sequencing produced 87 bp reads on the Illumina HiSeq System. The original pipeline was this. PCR and sequencing errors were removed by merging closely related sequences with a nearest neighbor algorithm. TCR overlap was defined as the percentage of unique tumor TCR beta sequences that were also found in the peripheral blood of the same patient. TCRdb took over this immuneACCESS table, retaining in-frame rearrangements with V and J assigned. Such tables are incomplete; in checked studies, under half of the missing clones stem from an unresolved V gene, and the remainder is unexplained. That table supplies the V and J calls and clone size; D and trimming were determined from the DNA. Across this sample there are approximately 100,000 clones, with roughly 80% seen only once. The ten largest clones take up roughly 12% of the sample.

Including the terminal cysteine and phenylalanine, the CDR3 comprises 14 residues. The entry retains the CDR3 DNA only, 42 bases that are in frame from base 1. Deletion took 3 bases off V and 3 bases off J, with a span of 11 bases between the germline ends. CDR1 and CDR2, looked up from the germline V gene, are MGHRA and YSYEKL. The chain was built from TRBV4-1 and TRBJ2-5; tentative D gene TRBD2, with 5 bases matching. This clonotype originated in a human donor with glioblastoma. Sequenced material: blood, taken before dendritic cell vaccination. The CDR3 region has the sequence CASSQSTSEETQYF. DNA sequence: TGCGCCAGCAGCCAGTCAACTAGTGAAGAGACCCAGTACTTC.